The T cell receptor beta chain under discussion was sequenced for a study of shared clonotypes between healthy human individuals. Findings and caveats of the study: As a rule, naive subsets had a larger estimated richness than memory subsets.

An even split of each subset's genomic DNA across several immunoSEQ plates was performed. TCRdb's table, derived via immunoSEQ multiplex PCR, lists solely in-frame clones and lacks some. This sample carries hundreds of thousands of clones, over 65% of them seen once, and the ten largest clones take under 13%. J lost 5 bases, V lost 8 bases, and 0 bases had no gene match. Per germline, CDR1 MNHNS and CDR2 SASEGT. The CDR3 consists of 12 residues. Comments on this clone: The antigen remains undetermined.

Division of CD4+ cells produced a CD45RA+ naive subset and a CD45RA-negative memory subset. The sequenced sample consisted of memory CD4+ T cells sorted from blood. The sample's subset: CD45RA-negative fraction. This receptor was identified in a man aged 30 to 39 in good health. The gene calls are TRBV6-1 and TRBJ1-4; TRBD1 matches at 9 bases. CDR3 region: CASGTGNEKLFF. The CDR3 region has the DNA TGTGCCAGCGGGACAGGGAATGAAAAACTGTTTTTT.